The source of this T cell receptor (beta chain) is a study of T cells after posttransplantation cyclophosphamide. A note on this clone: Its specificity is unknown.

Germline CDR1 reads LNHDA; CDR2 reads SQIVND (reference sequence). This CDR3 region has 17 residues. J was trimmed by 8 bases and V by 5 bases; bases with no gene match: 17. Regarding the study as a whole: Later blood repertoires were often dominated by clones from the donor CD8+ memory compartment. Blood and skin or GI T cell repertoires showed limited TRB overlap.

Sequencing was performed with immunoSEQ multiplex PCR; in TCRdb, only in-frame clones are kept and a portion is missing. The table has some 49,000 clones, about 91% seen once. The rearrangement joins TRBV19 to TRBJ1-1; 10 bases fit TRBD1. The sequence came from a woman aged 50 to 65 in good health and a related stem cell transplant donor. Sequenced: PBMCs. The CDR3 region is CASSDRGTGERRREAFF. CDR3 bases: TGTGCCAGTAGTGATAGGGGGACAGGGGAGCGCAGACGGGAAGCTTTCTTT.